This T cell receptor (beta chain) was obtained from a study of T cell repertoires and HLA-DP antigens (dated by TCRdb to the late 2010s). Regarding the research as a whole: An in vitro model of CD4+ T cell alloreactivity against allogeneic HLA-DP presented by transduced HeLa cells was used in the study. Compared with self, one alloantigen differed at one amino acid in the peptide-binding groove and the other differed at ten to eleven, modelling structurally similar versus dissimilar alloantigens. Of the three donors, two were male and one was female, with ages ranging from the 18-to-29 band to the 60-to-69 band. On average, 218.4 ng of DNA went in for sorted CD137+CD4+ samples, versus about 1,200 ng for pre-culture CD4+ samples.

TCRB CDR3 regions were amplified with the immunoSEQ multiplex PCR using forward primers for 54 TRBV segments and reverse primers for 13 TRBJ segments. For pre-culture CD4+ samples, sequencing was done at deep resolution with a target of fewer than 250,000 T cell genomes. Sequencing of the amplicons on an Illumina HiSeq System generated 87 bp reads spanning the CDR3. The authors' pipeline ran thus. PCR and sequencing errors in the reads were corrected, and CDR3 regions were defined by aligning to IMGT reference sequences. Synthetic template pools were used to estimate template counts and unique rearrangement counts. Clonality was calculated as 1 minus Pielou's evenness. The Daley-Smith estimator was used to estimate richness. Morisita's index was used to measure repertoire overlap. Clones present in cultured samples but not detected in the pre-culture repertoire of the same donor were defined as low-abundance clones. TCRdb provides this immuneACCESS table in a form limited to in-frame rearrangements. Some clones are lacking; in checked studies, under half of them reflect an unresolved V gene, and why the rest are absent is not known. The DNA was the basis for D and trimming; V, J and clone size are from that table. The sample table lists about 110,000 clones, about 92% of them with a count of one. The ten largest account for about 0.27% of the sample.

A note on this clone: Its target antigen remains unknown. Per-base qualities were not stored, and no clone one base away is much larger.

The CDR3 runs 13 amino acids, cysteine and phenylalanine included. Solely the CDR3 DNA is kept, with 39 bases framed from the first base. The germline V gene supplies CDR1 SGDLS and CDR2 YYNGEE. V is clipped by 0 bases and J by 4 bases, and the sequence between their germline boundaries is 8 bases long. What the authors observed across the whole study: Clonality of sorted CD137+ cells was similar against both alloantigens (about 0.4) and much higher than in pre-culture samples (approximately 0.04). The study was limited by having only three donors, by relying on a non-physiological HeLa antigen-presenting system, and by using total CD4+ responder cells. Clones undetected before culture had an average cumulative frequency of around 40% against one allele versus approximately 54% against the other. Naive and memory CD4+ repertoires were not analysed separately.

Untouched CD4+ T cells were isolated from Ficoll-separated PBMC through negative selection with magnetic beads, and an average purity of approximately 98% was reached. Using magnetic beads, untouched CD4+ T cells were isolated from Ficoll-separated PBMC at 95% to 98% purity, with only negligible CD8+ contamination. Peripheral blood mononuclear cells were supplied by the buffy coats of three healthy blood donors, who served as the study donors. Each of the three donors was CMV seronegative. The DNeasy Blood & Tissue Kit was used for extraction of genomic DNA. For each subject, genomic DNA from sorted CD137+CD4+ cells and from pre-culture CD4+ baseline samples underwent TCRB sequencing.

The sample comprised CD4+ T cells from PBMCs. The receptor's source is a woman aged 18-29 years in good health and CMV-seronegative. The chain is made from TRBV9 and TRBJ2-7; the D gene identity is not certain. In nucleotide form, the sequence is TGTGCCAGCAGCGTAGCTCCGCATTACGAGCAGTACTTC. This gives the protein CASSVAPHYEQYF.